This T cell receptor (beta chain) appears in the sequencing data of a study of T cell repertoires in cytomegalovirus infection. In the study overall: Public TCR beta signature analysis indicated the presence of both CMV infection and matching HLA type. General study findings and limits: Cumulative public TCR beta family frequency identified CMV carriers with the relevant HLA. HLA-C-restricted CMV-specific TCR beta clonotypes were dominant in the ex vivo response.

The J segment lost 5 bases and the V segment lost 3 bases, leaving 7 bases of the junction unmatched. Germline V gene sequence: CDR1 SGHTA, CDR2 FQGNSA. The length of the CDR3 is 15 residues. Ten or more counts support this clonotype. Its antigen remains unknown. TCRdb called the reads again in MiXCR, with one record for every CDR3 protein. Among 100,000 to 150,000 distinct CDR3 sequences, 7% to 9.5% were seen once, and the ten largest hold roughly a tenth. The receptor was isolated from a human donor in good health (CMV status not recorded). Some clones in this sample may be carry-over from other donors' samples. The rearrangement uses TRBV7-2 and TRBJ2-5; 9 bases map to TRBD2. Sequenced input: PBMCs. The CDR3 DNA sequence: TGTGCCAGCAGCTTCCAAGCGGGGGGAAGGGAGACCCAGTACTTC. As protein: CASSFQAGGRETQYF.